This T cell receptor (beta chain) was obtained from a study of early T cells in non-severe SARS-CoV-2 infection. Notes on the study in general: Missing private and CD4 specificities, VDJdb matching favored anti-spike CD8 responses.

This clonotype was seen a handful of times. Its antigen is unknown. The germline CDR1 and CDR2 sequences are LGHDT and YNNKEL (reference sequence). V lost 4 bases to trimming and J lost 1 base; unmatched junction nucleotides: 1. The CDR3 contains 15 residues. cDNA molecules, individually, were tagged with unique molecular identifiers. TCRdb used MiXCR to reprocess the 5' RACE reads, holding one entry per CDR3 protein. The data hold 55,000 to 85,000 distinct CDR3 sequences, with roughly 13% observed a single time. The receptor was derived from an adult who was a healthcare worker with PCR-confirmed SARS-CoV-2 infection or an uninfected control (not recorded which). The chain carries TRBV3-1 and TRBJ2-2, with 9 bases lining up with TRBD1. The source material was whole blood. The CDR3 spells CASSRGQGNTGELFF. In DNA form, the CDR3 reads TGTGCCAGCAGCCGGGGACAGGGGAACACCGGGGAGCTGTTTTTT.